The 25 T cell receptor beta chains listed next were all sequenced from one sample in a study of blood T cell repertoires in COVID-19. Clones were sequenced by immunoSEQ multiplex PCR, and TCRdb holds only the in-frame ones, with some missing. The sample has roughly 200,000 clones, 85% seen once. Input material: PBMCs or T cells enriched from blood (not recorded which). The receptors originated from a man between 40 and 49 years old who had recovered from COVID-19.

The CDR3 loop reads CASSLLAGGLTDTQYF. The CDR3 DNA reads as TGTGCCAGCAGCTTATTAGCGGGAGGCCTCACAGATACGCAGTATTTT. This chain connects TRBV11-2 to TRBJ2-3; 10 bases align to TRBD2. The CDR3 extends over 16 amino acids. CDR1 SGHAT and CDR2 FQNNGV come from the germline V gene. The V segment lost 2 bases and the J segment 2 bases; nucleotides outside the gene matches: 4.

The V and J genes are TRBV7-9 and TRBJ2-1; 7 positions match TRBD2. Germline V CDR1 and CDR2: SEHNR, FQNEAQ (reference sequence). Germline trimming cut 3 bases from V and 6 bases from J; bases unmatched to any gene: 8. CDR3 length: 15 amino acids. DNA for the CDR3: TGTGCCAGCAGCTTTCGGGGGAGGGCAGGCAATGAGCAGTTCTTC. Protein product: CASSFRGRAGNEQFF.

V and J are TRBV5-8 and TRBJ1-2; no clear D. This CDR3 is built from 14 residues. The ends were cut back, 0 bases at V and 4 bases at J, with 10 bases in the middle. The V gene's germline CDR1 is SGHTS and CDR2 YDEGEE. CDR3 in amino acids: CASSLVGPLYGYTF. The DNA of the CDR3 is TGTGCCAGCAGCTTGGTTGGGCCCCTCTATGGCTACACCTTC.

The J gene is TRBJ2-3, the V gene TRBV7-2; perhaps TRBD2 as D (5 bases). The CDR3 has 13 amino acids. Germline values: CDR1 SGHTA, CDR2 FQGNSA. Trimming removed 1 base from V and 7 bases from J, with 9 bases in between. The CDR3, as DNA: TGTGCCAGCAGCTTAGGCCGGGATCATACGCAGTATTTT. It yields the protein CASSLGRDHTQYF.

The CDR3 sequence is CASSPTSMNYGYTF. In nucleotides, the CDR3 is TGCGCCAGCAGCCCCACATCAATGAACTATGGCTACACCTTC. The chain employs TRBV4-1 and TRBJ1-2, with D unresolved. The germline V gene encodes CDR1 MGHRA and CDR2 YSYEKL. The V end lost 4 bases, the J end lost 2 bases, and 11 bases lay between the germline ends. This CDR3 is 14 amino acids long.

The chain is built from TRBV4-1 and TRBJ1-2; D is unresolved. V was shortened by 0 bases and J by 0 bases, with 11 bases between the two germline ends. CDR3 length equals 16 residues. From germline, CDR1 is MGHRA and CDR2 YSYEKL. CDR3 sequence: CASSQDFQVSNYGYTF. DNA of the CDR3: TGCGCCAGCAGCCAAGATTTTCAGGTTTCTAACTATGGCTACACCTTC.

The J gene is TRBJ2-1, the V gene TRBV28; TRBD1 matches at 10 bases. The length of the CDR3 is 17 residues. The V gene end was trimmed by 1 base and the J gene end by 6 bases; junction bases not matched to a gene: 9. Germline values: CDR1 MDHEN, CDR2 SYDVKM. The CDR3 spells CASSLFTGTGDLNEQFF. The CDR3 nucleotides are TGTGCCAGCAGTTTATTTACCGGGACAGGGGACCTCAATGAGCAGTTCTTC.

This clone was seen a single time. The V gene is TRBV9, the J gene TRBJ2-5; 13 bases are a match to TRBD2. V shed 4 bases, J shed 0 bases, and the junction held 3 bases outside the gene matches. This CDR3 contains 16 residues. Germline V gives CDR1 SGDLS, CDR2 YYNGEE. As DNA, the CDR3 is TGTGCCAGCAGCTCGGGACTAGCGGGACACCAAGAGACCCAGTACTTC. Translated, it gives CASSSGLAGHQETQYF.

The chain links TRBV14 to TRBJ2-7, with TRBD1 identical over 8 bases. Germline V gives CDR1 SGHDN, CDR2 FVKESK. Trimming took 4 bases from V and 3 from J; bases not matched to a gene: 5. This CDR3 spans 14 amino acids. CDR3 region: CASSPGQAFYEQYF. The CDR3 coding sequence is TGTGCCAGCAGCCCGGGACAGGCCTTCTACGAGCAGTACTTC.

The rearrangement links TRBV7-8 to TRBJ2-7; a weak D match, TRBD2 (6 bases). Germline V gives CDR1 SGHVS, CDR2 FQNEAQ. The CDR3 has 14 amino acids. V was clipped by 6 bases and J by 0 bases, with 12 bases between them. CDR3 in amino acids: CASRPGRFSYEQYF. CDR3 coding DNA: TGTGCCAGCAGACCGGGGAGGTTCTCCTACGAGCAGTACTTC.

The chain is built from TRBV7-8 and TRBJ2-7, with 8 bases that match TRBD1. The CDR3 consists of 16 residues. Germline lookup yields CDR1 SGHVS and CDR2 FQNEAQ. Trimming removed 5 bases from V and 0 bases from J; junction bases left unmatched: 9. CDR3 sequence: CASSTGTGEASYEQYF. In DNA, the CDR3 is TGTGCCAGCAGCACCGGGACAGGAGAAGCCTCCTACGAGCAGTACTTC.

This clone was detected once. The chain couples TRBV7-6 to TRBJ2-2, with 10 positions matching TRBD1. The J segment lost 5 bases and the V segment lost 5 bases, leaving 11 bases of the junction unmatched. The CDR3 has 17 amino acids. Germline lookup yields CDR1 SGHVS and CDR2 FNYEAQ. The CDR3 sequence: CASSLKRQGASTGELFF. CDR3 sequence (DNA): TGTGCCAGCAGCCTAAAACGACAGGGGGCAAGTACCGGGGAGCTGTTTTTT.

The V and J genes are TRBV5-8 and TRBJ1-1; D not certain. The CDR3 loop spans 12 amino acids. Trimming took 1 base from V and 5 from J, leaving 6 bases between them. Germline lookup yields CDR1 SGHTS and CDR2 YDEGEE. CDR3 sequence (DNA): TGTGCCAGCAGCTTGTTGAGGACTGAAGCTTTCTTT. Protein sequence: CASSLLRTEAFF.

To note about this clone: In the same sample, other DNA sequences code for this CDR3. The chain carries TRBV28 and TRBJ2-7; D ambiguous. This CDR3 has 12 residues. V was pared by 3 bases and J by 4 bases, with 7 bases between. CDR1 is MDHEN and CDR2 is SYDVKM in the germline V gene. The CDR3 DNA follows: TGTGCCAGCAGTTTTTCGGTATACGAGCAGTACTTC. Translation gives CASSFSVYEQYF.

The V and J genes are TRBV7-3 and TRBJ2-7, with D possibly being TRBD2 (6 bases). Germline V gene lookup returns CDR1 SGHTA and CDR2 FQGTGA. This CDR3 region has 15 residues. The ends were cut back, 5 bases at V and 5 bases at J, with 19 bases in the middle. This CDR3 is CASSPLGLLSDEQYF. Written as DNA, the CDR3 is TGTGCCAGCAGCCCCCTGGGACTTCTGTCCGACGAGCAGTACTTC.

The V gene is TRBV3-1 (or the pseudogene TRBV3-2), the J gene TRBJ1-2, with D maybe TRBD1 (5 bases). Germline V lookup: CDR1 LGHDT, CDR2 YNNKEL (reference sequence). Between the trimmed V and J ends, which lost 0 bases and 6 bases, there was a span of 11 bases. This CDR3 comprises 14 residues. CDR3 amino acids: CASSQEWGSDGYTF. The CDR3, as DNA: TGTGCCAGCAGCCAAGAGTGGGGCTCGGATGGCTACACCTTC.

This chain uses TRBV10-2 with TRBJ2-6; TRBD2 matches at 10 bases. The CDR3 is 16 amino acids. Germline CDR1 WSHSY, CDR2 SAAADI. V shed 8 bases, J shed 1 base, and the junction held 5 bases outside the gene matches. The CDR3 protein is CASRLAGLSGANVLTF. Here the CDR3 DNA reads TGCGCCAGCCGACTAGCGGGTTTGTCTGGGGCCAACGTCCTGACTTTC.

J is TRBJ2-7 and V is TRBV28; 9 bases are a match to TRBD1. The CDR3 spans 15 residues. Germline lookup yields CDR1 MDHEN and CDR2 SYDVKM. V lost 6 bases to trimming and J lost 0 bases; unmatched junction nucleotides: 6. The CDR3 sequence: CASSEQGAISYEQYF. The CDR3 DNA follows: TGTGCCAGCAGCGAACAGGGGGCTATCTCCTACGAGCAGTACTTC.

This clone was detected once. J is TRBJ2-3 and V is TRBV19; 9 bases are shared with TRBD1. Germline CDR1 reads LNHDA; CDR2 reads SQIVND (reference sequence). The CDR3 spans 15 residues. Unmatched junction bases numbered 6, after V lost 4 bases and J lost 4 bases. In DNA, the CDR3 is TGTGCCAGTAGTACACAGGGGGCTGTGGCAGATACGCAGTATTTT. Encoded protein: CASSTQGAVADTQYF.

V usage is TRBV27 and J usage is TRBJ2-1, with 13 bases that match TRBD2. Germline CDR1 reads MNHEY; CDR2 reads SMNVEV (reference sequence). The CDR3 is 17 amino acids. After removal of 6 bases from V and 6 bases from J, the junction contained 11 bases not matched to a gene. CDR3 coding DNA: TGTGCCAGCAGCCAGCCCGGACTAGCGGGAGTACCCAATGAGCAGTTCTTC. Translating it yields CASSQPGLAGVPNEQFF.

V is TRBV25-1 and J is TRBJ1-3, with 8 positions matching TRBD1. V trimming: 6 bases; J trimming: 0 bases; junction bases outside the gene matches: 10. Germline V gene data show CDR1 as MGHDK and CDR2 as SYGVNS. The CDR3 totals 17 residues. Here the CDR3 DNA reads TGTGCCAGCAGCACTTCCGGGACAGGATTCTCTGGAAACACCATATATTTT. It translates to CASSTSGTGFSGNTIYF. The complete variable domain, with remaining parts taken from reference TRBV25-1 and TRBJ1-3, reads EADIYQTPRYLVIGTGKKITLECSQTMGHDKMYWYQQDPGMELHLIHYSYGVNSTEKGDLSSESTVSRIRTEHFPLTLESARPSHTSQYLCASSTSGTGFSGNTIYFGEGSWLTVV.

V and J are TRBV30 and TRBJ2-1; D possibly corresponds to TRBD2 (5 bases). V lost 0 bases and J lost 8, with 17 bases in between. Looked up from germline, CDR1 is GTSNPN and CDR2 is SVGIG (reference sequence). The CDR3 length is 15 residues. CDR3 DNA sequence: TGTGCCTGGAGTGTACTAGACGCCCCGGCTGATGAGCAGTTCTTC. Translation gives CAWSVLDAPADEQFF.

V usage is TRBV27 and J usage is TRBJ2-7, with D maybe TRBD2 (6 bases). Germline CDR1 and CDR2: MNHEY and SMNVEV (reference sequence). Trimming stripped 11 bases from V and 0 bases from J, with 23 bases between. The length of the CDR3 is 16 residues. CDR3 region: CAPSATGTSFSYEQYF. The CDR3 nucleotides are TGTGCCCCCTCCGCGACGGGGACTTCATTCTCCTACGAGCAGTACTTC.

The rearrangement joins TRBV3-1 (or the pseudogene TRBV3-2) to TRBJ1-2; no clear D. The CDR3 is 14 amino acids. Trimming stripped 0 bases from V and 5 bases from J, with 10 bases between. Per the germline V gene, CDR1 is LGHDT and CDR2 is YNNKEL (reference sequence). The CDR3 DNA follows: TGTGCCAGCAGCCAAGAGGCGGGATATTATGGCTACACCTTC. Residues: CASSQEAGYYGYTF.

The J gene is TRBJ2-2, the V gene TRBV4-2, with 8 bases lining up with TRBD1. The CDR3 spans 17 residues. Germline V gene data show CDR1 as LGHNA and CDR2 as YNFKEQ. With V trimmed by 5 bases and J by 4 bases, 12 bases remained unmatched. The CDR3 loop is CASSSGQGEVSTGELFF. CDR3 nucleotide sequence: TGTGCCAGCAGCTCCGGACAGGGCGAGGTGAGCACCGGGGAGCTGTTTTTT.